A selection of T cell receptor beta chains follows, all from one sample in a study of blood T cell repertoires in COVID-19. The protocol was immunoSEQ multiplex PCR, while the TCRdb copy is restricted to in-frame clones and leaves out a portion. Of about 66,000 clones listed, approximately 86% are singletons. Source material: peripheral blood. The receptors derive from a man aged 45-60 years with active COVID-19. CDR3s include the opening cysteine and the closing phenylalanine or tryptophan. The D gene is left open where the match is weak. The listing skips clone size in some rows; elsewhere it reads once, few, many or a size class.

size: few
D: -
V: TRBV19
J: TRBJ1-1
DNA: TGTGCCAGTAGTAAAGGAGGATGGACTGAAGCTTTCTTT
CDR3: CASSKGGWTEAFF

size: -
D: -
V: TRBV5-5
J: TRBJ2-1
DNA: TGTGCCAGCAGCTTCGGACTCGGTGAGCAGTTCTTC
CDR3: CASSFGLGEQFF

size: -
D: -
V: TRBV7-9
J: TRBJ1-2
DNA: TGTGCCAGCAGCCTAAGTTATGGCTACACCTTC
CDR3: CASSLSYGYTF

size: -
D: -
V: TRBV12-3/TRBV12-4
J: TRBJ1-1
DNA: TGTGCCAGCAGTGTCTCGGCCGGGAGAGAAGCTTTCTTT
CDR3: CASSVSAGREAFF

size: -
D: -
V: TRBV5-6
J: TRBJ1-1
DNA: TGTGCCAGCAGCTTTAGCACTGAAGCTTTCTTT
CDR3: CASSFSTEAFF

size: once
D: TRBD1
V: TRBV5-4
J: TRBJ2-1
DNA: TGTGCCAGCAGGCGACAGGGCGCCTACAATGAGCAGTTCTTC
CDR3: CASRRQGAYNEQFF

size: -
D: -
V: TRBV27
J: TRBJ1-1
DNA: TGTGCCAGCCGCGGGGGGACTGAAGCTTTCTTT
CDR3: CASRGGTEAFF

size: -
D: -
V: TRBV5-6
J: TRBJ2-1
DNA: TGTGCCAGCAGCCTAGACAGATCCTACAATGAGCAGTTCTTC
CDR3: CASSLDRSYNEQFF

size: -
D: -
V: TRBV18
J: TRBJ1-1
DNA: TGTGCCAGCTCACCGCGGCAGGGAAGATCGGAAGCTTTCTTT
CDR3: CASSPRQGRSEAFF

size: -
D: TRBD2
V: TRBV15
J: TRBJ2-1
DNA: TGTGCCACCGTGGCTAGCGGTTACAATGAGCAGTTCTTC
CDR3: CATVASGYNEQFF

size: -
D: -
V: TRBV5-1
J: TRBJ2-7
DNA: TGCGCCAGCAGCCCCAGCGGGGCAGGGGGCGACTACGAGCAGTACTTC
CDR3: CASSPSGAGGDYEQYF

size: -
D: TRBD1
V: TRBV6-2/TRBV6-3
J: TRBJ1-3
DNA: TGTGCCAGCACCCCCCGGGGGCAGGGGGTATACACCATATATTTT
CDR3: CASTPRGQGVYTIYF

size: -
D: TRBD2
V: TRBV3-1/TRBV3-2
J: TRBJ2-2
DNA: TGTGCCAGTAGCGGGGAGGGCACCGGGGAGCTGTTTTTT
CDR3: CASSGEGTGELFF

size: -
D: TRBD1
V: TRBV7-2
J: TRBJ1-6
DNA: TGTGCCAGCAGCTTAGTTATGGCGGGACAGAATTCACCCCTCCACTTT
CDR3: CASSLVMAGQNSPLHF

size: -
D: -
V: TRBV27
J: TRBJ1-1
DNA: TGTGCCAGCAACTCAGGGGTCGGGTACACTGAAGCTTTCTTT
CDR3: CASNSGVGYTEAFF

size: -
D: TRBD1
V: TRBV6-1
J: TRBJ2-7
DNA: TGTGCCAGCACCCTAGGGGACAGGGGTAAATACGAGCAGTACTTC
CDR3: CASTLGDRGKYEQYF

size: -
D: TRBD1
V: TRBV9
J: TRBJ1-5
DNA: TGTGCCAGCAGCGTATCGGACAGGGTTAATCAGCCCCAGCATTTT
CDR3: CASSVSDRVNQPQHF

size: few
D: -
V: TRBV5-8
J: TRBJ1-2
DNA: TGTGCCAGCAGCTTGGTGCGCCTTGGCTACACCTTC
CDR3: CASSLVRLGYTF

size: few
D: -
V: TRBV4-1
J: TRBJ2-7
DNA: TGCGCCAGCAGCCGGGGAGAAGCCTACGAGCAGTACTTC
CDR3: CASSRGEAYEQYF

size: -
D: TRBD1
V: TRBV5-1
J: TRBJ1-4
DNA: TGCGCCAGCACCCTTGGCAGGGGGACTAATGAAAAACTGTTTTTT
CDR3: CASTLGRGTNEKLFF

size: few
D: TRBD1
V: TRBV2
J: TRBJ2-7
DNA: TGTGCCAGCAGCAGGACAGGGGTGGTCCACGAGCAGTACTTC
CDR3: CASSRTGVVHEQYF

size: few
D: -
V: TRBV13
J: TRBJ1-5
DNA: TGTGCCAGCAGCCCGGCAGGGGAATATAGCAATCAGCCCCAGCATTTT
CDR3: CASSPAGEYSNQPQHF

size: -
D: -
V: TRBV3-1/TRBV3-2
J: TRBJ2-7
DNA: TGTGCCAGCAGCCAAGAGGGGCAAGGCCCTCCCTACGAGCAGTACTTC
CDR3: CASSQEGQGPPYEQYF

size: -
D: TRBD1
V: TRBV6-5
J: TRBJ1-2
DNA: TGTGCCAGCAGTTCAACCACAGGGGGCTATGGCTACACCTTC
CDR3: CASSSTTGGYGYTF

size: -
D: -
V: TRBV5-1
J: TRBJ2-5
DNA: TGCGCCAGCAGCCTCCAGCACAGGTTAGAGGAGACCCAGTACTTC
CDR3: CASSLQHRLEETQYF

size: -
D: -
V: TRBV5-6
J: TRBJ2-2
DNA: TGTGCCAGCAGCTACAGGGCCACCGGGGAGCTGTTTTTT
CDR3: CASSYRATGELFF

size: -
D: -
V: TRBV2
J: TRBJ1-2
DNA: TGTGCCAGCGAGGGCCAATATGGCTACACCTTC
CDR3: CASEGQYGYTF

size: -
D: -
V: TRBV5-8
J: TRBJ2-5
DNA: TGTGCCAGCAGCTTATCGTTAGGAGGCCAAGAGACCCAGTACTTC
CDR3: CASSLSLGGQETQYF

size: -
D: TRBD2
V: TRBV18
J: TRBJ2-2
DNA: TGTGCCAGCTCACCGTTCGCTAGCGGGTCGAACACCGGGGAGCTGTTTTTT
CDR3: CASSPFASGSNTGELFF

size: -
D: TRBD1
V: TRBV19
J: TRBJ1-4
DNA: TGTGCCAGTAGTGGACAGGGTTTAGAAAAACTGTTTTTT
CDR3: CASSGQGLEKLFF

size: -
D: -
V: TRBV5-1
J: TRBJ2-3
DNA: TGCGCCAGCAGCCGAGGGGGGGCCACAGATACGCAGTATTTT
CDR3: CASSRGGATDTQYF

size: -
D: -
V: TRBV5-6
J: TRBJ2-1
DNA: TGTGCCAGCAGCTTGCTTTCGAGTGAGCAGTTCTTC
CDR3: CASSLLSSEQFF

size: few
D: -
V: TRBV12-3/TRBV12-4
J: TRBJ1-1
DNA: TGTGCCAGCAGTTATCGGGAGAACACTGAAGCTTTCTTT
CDR3: CASSYRENTEAFF

size: -
D: TRBD1
V: TRBV7-3
J: TRBJ1-3
DNA: TGTGCCAGCAGCGAGACAGGGCCTGGAAACACCATATATTTT
CDR3: CASSETGPGNTIYF

size: -
D: TRBD1
V: TRBV10-1
J: TRBJ2-3
DNA: TGCGCCAGCAGTGTCGGGACAGGGGGTACAGATACGCAGTATTTT
CDR3: CASSVGTGGTDTQYF

size: -
D: -
V: TRBV2
J: TRBJ2-3
DNA: TGTGCCAGCATAAGGGGGTACACAGATACGCAGTATTTT
CDR3: CASIRGYTDTQYF

size: -
D: -
V: TRBV6-1
J: TRBJ1-1
DNA: TGTGCCAGCAGTGAGGGCCGGGGTGAAGCTTTCTTT
CDR3: CASSEGRGEAFF

size: -
D: -
V: TRBV3-1/TRBV3-2
J: TRBJ2-3
DNA: TGTGCCAGCAGCCAAGATCCGCTAGCCGCTGATACGCAGTATTTT
CDR3: CASSQDPLAADTQYF

size: -
D: TRBD1
V: TRBV3-1/TRBV3-2
J: TRBJ1-1
DNA: TGTGCCAGCAGCCACACGGGACAGGGGGGGGAAGCTTTCTTT
CDR3: CASSHTGQGGEAFF

size: -
D: -
V: TRBV2
J: TRBJ1-4
DNA: TGTGCCAGCGGGAGGGGGGGCGCCGAGGAGGAAAAACTGTTTTTT
CDR3: CASGRGGAEEEKLFF

size: once
D: TRBD1
V: TRBV9
J: TRBJ1-6
DNA: TGTGCCAGCAGCGACCCAGGGGGCGCTAACAGTAATTCACCCCTCCACTTT
CDR3: CASSDPGGANSNSPLHF

size: -
D: -
V: TRBV5-4
J: TRBJ1-2
DNA: TGTGCCAGCAGCTACCCCGGGGAGAACTATGGCTACACCTTC
CDR3: CASSYPGENYGYTF

size: -
D: -
V: TRBV7-3
J: TRBJ1-5
DNA: TGTGCCAGCAGCTTCCCCAGGGATAGCAATCAGCCCCAGCATTTT
CDR3: CASSFPRDSNQPQHF

size: -
D: -
V: TRBV6-1
J: TRBJ2-7
DNA: TGTGCCAGCAGTGAAGCGGGCCTTATCGACCAGTACTTC
CDR3: CASSEAGLIDQYF

size: -
D: -
V: TRBV19
J: TRBJ1-4
DNA: TGTGCCAGTAGTACAGGACAGTTGGGTAATGAAAAACTGTTTTTT
CDR3: CASSTGQLGNEKLFF

size: -
D: -
V: TRBV5-4
J: TRBJ1-1
DNA: TGTGCCAGCAGCTTGGAGCCGACAGTGAACACTGAAGCTTTCTTT
CDR3: CASSLEPTVNTEAFF

size: -
D: TRBD2
V: TRBV9
J: TRBJ2-1
DNA: TGTGCCAGCAGCGTAGAAGCGGGGACCTCCTACAATGAGCAGTTCTTC
CDR3: CASSVEAGTSYNEQFF

size: -
D: -
V: TRBV6-6
J: TRBJ2-1
DNA: TGTGCCAGCAGTTTCCGGCAGGGATACAATGAGCAGTTCTTC
CDR3: CASSFRQGYNEQFF

size: once
D: -
V: TRBV18
J: TRBJ1-1
DNA: TGTGCCAGCTCACCAGCCGGGGAAGAGGGTGAAGCTTTCTTT
CDR3: CASSPAGEEGEAFF

size: -
D: -
V: TRBV11-2
J: TRBJ2-1
DNA: TGTGCCAGCAGCTTAGCGGGAGTTAGCTACAATGAGCAGTTCTTC
CDR3: CASSLAGVSYNEQFF

size: -
D: -
V: TRBV18
J: TRBJ1-2
DNA: TGTGCCAGCTCACGACGAGAGGGTCAGTATGGCTACACCTTC
CDR3: CASSRREGQYGYTF

size: few
D: TRBD2
V: TRBV10-1
J: TRBJ2-2
DNA: TGCGCCAGCAGTGAGTCCGGGACTAGCCTGACCGGGGAGCTGTTTTTT
CDR3: CASSESGTSLTGELFF

size: -
D: TRBD2
V: TRBV27
J: TRBJ2-3
DNA: TGTGCCAGCAGTAGGACTAGCGGGAGGGCCGGCACAGATACGCAGTATTTT
CDR3: CASSRTSGRAGTDTQYF

size: once
D: TRBD1
V: TRBV5-1
J: TRBJ1-2
DNA: TGCGCCAGCAGCTTGGGGACAGGGGGCGGTCAGGGCTACACCTTC
CDR3: CASSLGTGGGQGYTF